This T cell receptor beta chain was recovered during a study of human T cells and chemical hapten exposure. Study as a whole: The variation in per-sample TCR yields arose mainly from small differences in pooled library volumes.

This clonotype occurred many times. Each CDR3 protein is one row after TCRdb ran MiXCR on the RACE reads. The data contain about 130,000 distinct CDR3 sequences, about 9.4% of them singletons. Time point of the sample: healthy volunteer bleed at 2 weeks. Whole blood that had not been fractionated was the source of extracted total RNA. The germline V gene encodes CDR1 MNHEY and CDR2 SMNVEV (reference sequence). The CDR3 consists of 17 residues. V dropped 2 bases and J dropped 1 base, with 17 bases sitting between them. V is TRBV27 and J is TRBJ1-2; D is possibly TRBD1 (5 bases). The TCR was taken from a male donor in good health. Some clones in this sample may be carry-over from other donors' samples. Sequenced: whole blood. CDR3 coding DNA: TGTGCCAGCAGTTTAAGTGGGGGAAGGGGACTTAACTATGGCTACACCTTC. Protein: CASSLSGGRGLNYGYTF.